Each of the 20 T cell receptor beta chains below was sequenced from the same sample in a study of blood T cell repertoires in COVID-19. The table came from immunoSEQ multiplex PCR; TCRdb's copy has only in-frame clones and leaves some out. The sample comprises 40,000 or so clones, around 89% of which are singletons, and less than 3% rests with the top ten. The sample was peripheral blood. Source of these receptors: a man between 45 and 60 years old with active COVID-19.

This clone has a single count. V is TRBV5-1 and J is TRBJ1-3, with 7 positions matching TRBD1. Germline lookup yields CDR1 SGHRS and CDR2 YFSETQ. This CDR3 has 16 amino acids. Trimming at V came to 0 bases and at J to 3 bases, leaving 6 bases not matched to a gene. This CDR3 reads CASSLASQGGGNTIYF. The CDR3 DNA is TGCGCCAGCAGCTTGGCCAGCCAGGGGGGTGGAAACACCATATATTTT.

V gene TRBV19 combines with J gene TRBJ1-1; D is unresolved. This CDR3 has 14 amino acids. Per germline, CDR1 LNHDA and CDR2 SQIVND (reference sequence). V lost 3 bases, J lost 0 bases, and 8 bases lay in between. The CDR3 spells CASSIGVMNTEAFF. CDR3 DNA: TGTGCCAGTAGTATCGGTGTCATGAACACTGAAGCTTTCTTT.

The chain recombines TRBV6-5 with TRBJ2-2, with D perhaps matching TRBD1 (6 bases). CDR1 MNHEY and CDR2 SVGAGI come from the germline V gene. The CDR3 is 14 residues long. The V gene lost 8 bases and the J gene lost 2 bases, with 12 bases spanning the gap. CDR3 amino acids: CASAGQRNTGELFF. The CDR3 DNA reads TGTGCCAGCGCTGGACAGAGAAACACCGGGGAGCTGTTTTTT.

This chain links TRBV5-1 with TRBJ2-5; TRBD2 aligns across 8 bases. The junction had 8 bases not matched to a gene; V was cut back by 0 bases and J by 13 bases. Germline CDR1 reads SGHRS; CDR2 reads YFSETQ. This CDR3 has 13 amino acids. The CDR3 spells CASSLGQGSGAYF. CDR3 DNA: TGCGCCAGCAGCTTGGGGCAAGGTAGCGGGGCGTACTTC.

A few counts support this clone. The chain uses TRBV2 and TRBJ2-7; maybe TRBD1 (6 bases). Per germline, CDR1 SNHLY and CDR2 FYNNEI. V lost 5 bases to trimming and J lost 2 bases, with 16 bases between them. This CDR3 has 15 amino acids. The CDR3, as DNA: TGTGCCAGCAGTTATCCGCGGACAGACACCTACGAGCAGTACTTC. Protein sequence: CASSYPRTDTYEQYF.

V and J are TRBV19 and TRBJ1-2, with a weak D call TRBD1 (6 bases). The CDR3 has 15 residues. V gave up 2 bases and J gave up 8 bases, with 18 bases separating them. CDR1 is LNHDA, CDR2 SQIVND, per germline (reference sequence). CDR3 in amino acids: CASSIRALQGKGYTF. The CDR3 nucleotides read TGTGCCAGTAGTATAAGGGCCCTACAGGGCAAAGGCTACACCTTC.

The rearrangement uses TRBV16 and TRBJ1-6; possible D gene TRBD1, 5 bases. The germline V gene encodes CDR1 KGHSY and CDR2 FQNENV. The V gene lost 1 base and the J gene lost 6 bases, with 10 bases spanning the gap. This CDR3 is built from 15 residues. The CDR3 here is CASSQWGDGNSPLHF. The CDR3 bases are TGTGCCAGCAGCCAATGGGGGGACGGTAATTCACCCCTCCACTTT. The full variable domain, rest sourced from reference TRBV16 and TRBJ1-6, is GEEVAQTPKHLVRGEGQKAKLYCAPIKGHSYVFWYQQVLKNEFKFLISFQNENVFDETGMPKERFSAKCLPNSPCSLEIQATKLEDSAVYFCASSQWGDGNSPLHFGNGTRLTVT.

This chain connects TRBV12-3 or TRBV12-4 to TRBJ1-2; unclear D gene. The CDR3 spans 12 residues. Deletions cut 5 bases from V and 8 bases from J, with 12 bases between. The CDR3 coding sequence is TGTGCCAGCAGTCGTAGCACCCGAGGCTACACCTTC. Its translation is CASSRSTRGYTF.

This chain connects TRBV11-2 to TRBJ2-2; D may be TRBD1 (6 bases). The V end was cut by 2 bases, the J end by 1 base, with 14 bases between. The CDR3 length is 17 residues. CDR1 is SGHAT and CDR2 is FQNNGV in the germline V gene. The CDR3 spells CASSLWGTPRNTGELFF. The DNA for the CDR3 is TGTGCCAGCAGCTTATGGGGGACACCGAGGAACACCGGGGAGCTGTTTTTT.

The chain carries TRBV7-9 and TRBJ1-4; D gene uncertain. Per germline, CDR1 SEHNR and CDR2 FQNEAQ (reference sequence). This CDR3 spans 15 amino acids. Trimming removed 2 bases from V and 2 bases from J, with 9 bases in between. The CDR3 DNA reads TGTGCCAGCAGCTTAAGAAGCCCCACTAATGAAAAACTGTTTTTT. It encodes CASSLRSPTNEKLFF.

The V and J genes are TRBV7-2 and TRBJ2-3; TRBD2 matches 14 bases. The V and J ends lost 6 bases and 4 bases, in that order; junction bases with no gene match: 6. The germline CDR1 and CDR2 sequences are SGHTA and FQGNSA. The CDR3 consists of 16 residues. CDR3 amino acids: CASREGLAGESDTQYF. Written as DNA, the CDR3 is TGTGCCAGCAGGGAGGGACTAGCGGGGGAATCAGATACGCAGTATTTT.

The chain is built from TRBV18 and TRBJ2-3, with D possibly matching TRBD2 (5 bases). CDR3 length: 16 residues. The V and J ends lost 1 base and 2 bases respectively, with 13 bases between them. Per germline, CDR1 KGHSH and CDR2 LQKENI. The CDR3: CASSPQGARPTDTQYF. In DNA, the CDR3 is TGTGCCAGCTCACCACAGGGAGCCAGACCCACAGATACGCAGTATTTT.

This chain links TRBV19 with TRBJ1-2, with 9 bases identical to TRBD1. With 4 bases clipped from V and 4 bases from J, the junction kept 7 bases outside the gene matches. This CDR3 spans 15 amino acids. Germline CDR1 reads LNHDA; CDR2 reads SQIVND (reference sequence). The CDR3 nucleotides read TGTGCCAGTAGTACTGGGACAGGGAACACCTATGGCTACACCTTC. This sequence encodes CASSTGTGNTYGYTF.

The chain combines TRBV1 with TRBJ1-1; the D call in the table, TRBD1, was not verified against the DNA. TRBV1 is classified as a pseudogene. The length of the CDR3 is 15 residues. The CDR3 loop reads CTSSQAGTANTEAFF. For the CDR3, the DNA is TGCACCAGCAGCCAGGCCGGGACAGCCAACACTGAAGCTTTCTTT.

This chain links TRBV7-2 with TRBJ1-5; perhaps TRBD1 as D (5 bases). V was cut by 3 bases and J by 10 bases, with 10 bases left in between. This CDR3 comprises 12 residues. Germline CDR1 and CDR2: SGHTA and FQGNSA. CDR3 coding DNA: TGTGCCAGCAGCTTGGTCCAGGGCCCCCAGCATTTT. This translates into CASSLVQGPQHF.

This CDR3 reads CATSRKQGGMNTEAFF. The CDR3 DNA reads as TGTGCCACCAGCAGAAAACAGGGAGGGATGAACACTGAAGCTTTCTTT. The V gene is TRBV15, the J gene TRBJ1-1; a possible D gene is TRBD1 (6 bases). The V end was cut by 2 bases, the J end by 0 bases, with 13 bases between. The CDR3 contains 16 residues. Germline CDR1 and CDR2: LNHNV and YYDKDF (reference sequence).

The chain carries TRBV4-1 and TRBJ1-1; D might be TRBD1 (5 bases). Between the trimmed V and J ends, which lost 0 bases and 5 bases, there was a span of 13 bases. CDR1 is MGHRA, CDR2 YSYEKL, per germline. The CDR3 runs to 15 residues. CDR3 bases: TGCGCCAGCAGCCAAGAGGTCGGGGGACGGACTGAAGCTTTCTTT. It encodes CASSQEVGGRTEAFF.

The chain couples TRBV6-1 to TRBJ1-1, with D possibly TRBD1 on 6 matching bases. The length of the CDR3 is 13 residues. The V end was cut by 2 bases, the J end by 4 bases, with 8 bases between. CDR1 is MNHNS and CDR2 is SASEGT in the germline V gene. In DNA form, the CDR3 reads TGTGCCAGCAGTGAATTCAGGGGCACTGAAGCTTTCTTT. Its translation is CASSEFRGTEAFF.

This clone was detected only once. The chain joins TRBV12-3 or TRBV12-4 to TRBJ2-5, with D tentatively TRBD1 (5 bases). V was shortened by 1 base and J by 4 bases, with 7 bases between the two germline ends. The CDR3 consists of 13 residues. This CDR3 is CASSLEQAETQYF. The CDR3, as DNA: TGTGCCAGCAGTTTAGAACAGGCAGAGACCCAGTACTTC.

V gene TRBV6-5 combines with J gene TRBJ2-2; TRBD1 agrees at 7 bases. The CDR3 has 14 amino acids. Losses at the gene ends were 10 bases for V and 0 bases for J; bases not matched to a gene: 5. Germline values: CDR1 MNHEY, CDR2 SVGAGI. This CDR3 reads CATTDRTNTGELFF. DNA of the CDR3: TGTGCCACCACGGACAGGACGAACACCGGGGAGCTGTTTTTT.